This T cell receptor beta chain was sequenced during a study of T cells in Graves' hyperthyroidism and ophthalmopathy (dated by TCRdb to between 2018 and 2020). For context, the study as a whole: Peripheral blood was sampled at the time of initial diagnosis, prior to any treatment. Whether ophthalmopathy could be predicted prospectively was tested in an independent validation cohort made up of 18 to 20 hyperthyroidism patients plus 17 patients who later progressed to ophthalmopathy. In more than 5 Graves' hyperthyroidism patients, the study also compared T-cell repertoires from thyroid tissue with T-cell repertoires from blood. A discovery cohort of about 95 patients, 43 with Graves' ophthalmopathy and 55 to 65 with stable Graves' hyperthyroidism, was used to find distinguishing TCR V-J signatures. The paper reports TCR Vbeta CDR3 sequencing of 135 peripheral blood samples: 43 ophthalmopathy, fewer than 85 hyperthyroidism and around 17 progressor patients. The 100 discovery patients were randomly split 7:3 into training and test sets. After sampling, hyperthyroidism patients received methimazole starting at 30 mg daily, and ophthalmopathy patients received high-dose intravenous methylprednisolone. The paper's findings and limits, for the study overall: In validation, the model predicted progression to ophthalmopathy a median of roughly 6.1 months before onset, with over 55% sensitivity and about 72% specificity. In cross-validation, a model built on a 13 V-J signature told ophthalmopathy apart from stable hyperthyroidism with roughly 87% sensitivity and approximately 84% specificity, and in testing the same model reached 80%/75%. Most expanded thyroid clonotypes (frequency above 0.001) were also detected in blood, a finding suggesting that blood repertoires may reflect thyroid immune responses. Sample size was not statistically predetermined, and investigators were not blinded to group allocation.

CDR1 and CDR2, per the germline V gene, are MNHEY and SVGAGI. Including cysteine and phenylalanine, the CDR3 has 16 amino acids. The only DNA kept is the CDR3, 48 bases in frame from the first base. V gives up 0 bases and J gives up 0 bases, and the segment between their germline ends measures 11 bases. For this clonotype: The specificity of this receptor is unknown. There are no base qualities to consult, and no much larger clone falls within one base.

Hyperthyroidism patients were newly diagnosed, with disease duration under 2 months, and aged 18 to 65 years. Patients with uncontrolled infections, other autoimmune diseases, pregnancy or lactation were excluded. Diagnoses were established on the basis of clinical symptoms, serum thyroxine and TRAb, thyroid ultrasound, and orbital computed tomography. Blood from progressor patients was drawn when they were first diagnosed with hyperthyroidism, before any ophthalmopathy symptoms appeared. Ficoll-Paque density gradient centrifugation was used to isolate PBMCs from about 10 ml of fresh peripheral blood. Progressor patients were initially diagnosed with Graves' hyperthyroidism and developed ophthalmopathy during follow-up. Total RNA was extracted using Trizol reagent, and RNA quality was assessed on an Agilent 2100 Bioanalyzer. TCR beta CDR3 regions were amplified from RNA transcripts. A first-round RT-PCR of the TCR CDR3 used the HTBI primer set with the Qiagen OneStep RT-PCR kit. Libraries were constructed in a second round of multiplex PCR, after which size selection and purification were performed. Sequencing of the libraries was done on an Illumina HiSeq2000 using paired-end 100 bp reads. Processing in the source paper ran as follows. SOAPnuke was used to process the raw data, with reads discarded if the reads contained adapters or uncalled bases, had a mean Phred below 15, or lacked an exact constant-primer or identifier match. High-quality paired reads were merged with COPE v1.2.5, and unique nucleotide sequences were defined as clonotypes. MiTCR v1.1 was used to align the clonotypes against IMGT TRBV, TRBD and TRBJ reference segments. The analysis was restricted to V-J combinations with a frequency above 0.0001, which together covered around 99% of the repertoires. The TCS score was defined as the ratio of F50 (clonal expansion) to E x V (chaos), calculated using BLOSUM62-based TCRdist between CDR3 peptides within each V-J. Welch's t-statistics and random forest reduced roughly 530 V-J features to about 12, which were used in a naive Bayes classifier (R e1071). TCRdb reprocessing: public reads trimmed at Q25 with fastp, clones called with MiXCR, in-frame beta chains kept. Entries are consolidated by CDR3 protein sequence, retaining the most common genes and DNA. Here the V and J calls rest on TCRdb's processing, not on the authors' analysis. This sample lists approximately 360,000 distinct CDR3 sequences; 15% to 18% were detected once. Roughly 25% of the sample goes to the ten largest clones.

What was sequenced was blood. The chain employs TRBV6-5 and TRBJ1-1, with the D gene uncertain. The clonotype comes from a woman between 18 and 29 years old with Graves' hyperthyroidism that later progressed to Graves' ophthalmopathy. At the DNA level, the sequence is TGTGCCAGCAGTTACTCGAGAAGTCACCTGAACACTGAAGCTTTCTTT. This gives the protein CASSYSRSHLNTEAFF.